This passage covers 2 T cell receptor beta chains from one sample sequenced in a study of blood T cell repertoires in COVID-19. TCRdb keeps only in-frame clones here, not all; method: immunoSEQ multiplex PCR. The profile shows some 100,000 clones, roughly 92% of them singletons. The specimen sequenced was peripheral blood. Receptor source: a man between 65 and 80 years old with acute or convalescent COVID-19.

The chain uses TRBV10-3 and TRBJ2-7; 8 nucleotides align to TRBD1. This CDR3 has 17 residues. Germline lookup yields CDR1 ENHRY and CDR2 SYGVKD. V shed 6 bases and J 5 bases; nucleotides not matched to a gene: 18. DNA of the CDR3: TGTGCCATCAGCAAAATAGGACAGGGTGGTGCTAAGGACGAGCAGTACTTC. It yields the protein CAISKIGQGGAKDEQYF.

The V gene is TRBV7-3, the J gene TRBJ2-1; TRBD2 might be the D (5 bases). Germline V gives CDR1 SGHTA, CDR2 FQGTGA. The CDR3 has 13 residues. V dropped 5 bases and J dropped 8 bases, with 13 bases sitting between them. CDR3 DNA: TGTGCCAGCAGCCTGACCTACGGGGATGAGCAGTTCTTC. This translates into CASSLTYGDEQFF.